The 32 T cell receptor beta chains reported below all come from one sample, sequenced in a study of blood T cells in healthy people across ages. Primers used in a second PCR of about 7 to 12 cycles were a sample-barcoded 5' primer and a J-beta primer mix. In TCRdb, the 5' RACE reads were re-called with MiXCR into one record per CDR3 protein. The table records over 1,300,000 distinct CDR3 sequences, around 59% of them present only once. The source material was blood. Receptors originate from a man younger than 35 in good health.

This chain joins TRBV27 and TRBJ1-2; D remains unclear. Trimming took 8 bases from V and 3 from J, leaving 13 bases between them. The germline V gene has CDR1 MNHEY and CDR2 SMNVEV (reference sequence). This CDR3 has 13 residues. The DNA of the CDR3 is TGTGCCAGCGGACCCCCGGGATACTATGGCTACACCTTC. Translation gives CASGPPGYYGYTF.

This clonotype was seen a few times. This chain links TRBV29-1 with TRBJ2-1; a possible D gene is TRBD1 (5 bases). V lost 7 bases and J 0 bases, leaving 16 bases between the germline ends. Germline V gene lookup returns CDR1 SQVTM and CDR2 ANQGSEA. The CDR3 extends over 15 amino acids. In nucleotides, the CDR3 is TGCAGCGCCGGAAGGTACAGGAGCTCCTACAATGAGCAGTTCTTC. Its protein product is CSAGRYRSSYNEQFF.

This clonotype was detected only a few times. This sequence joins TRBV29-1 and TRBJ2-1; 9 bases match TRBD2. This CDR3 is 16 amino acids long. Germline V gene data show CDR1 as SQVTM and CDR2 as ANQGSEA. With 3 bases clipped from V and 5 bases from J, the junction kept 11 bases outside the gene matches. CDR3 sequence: CSVDTAPSGIHNEQFF. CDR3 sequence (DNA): TGCAGCGTTGATACAGCGCCTAGCGGGATCCACAATGAGCAGTTCTTC.

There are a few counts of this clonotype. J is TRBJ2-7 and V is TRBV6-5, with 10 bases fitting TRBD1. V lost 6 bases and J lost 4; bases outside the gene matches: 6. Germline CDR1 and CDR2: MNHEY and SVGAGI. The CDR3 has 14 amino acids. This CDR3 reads CASRTGQGIYEQYF. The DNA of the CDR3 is TGTGCCAGCAGGACGGGACAGGGGATTTACGAGCAGTACTTC.

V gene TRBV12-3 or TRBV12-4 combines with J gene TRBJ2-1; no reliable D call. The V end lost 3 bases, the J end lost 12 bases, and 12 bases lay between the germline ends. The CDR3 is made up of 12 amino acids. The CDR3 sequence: CASSFSVKRQFF. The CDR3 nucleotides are TGTGCCAGCAGTTTTTCCGTAAAACGGCAGTTCTTC.

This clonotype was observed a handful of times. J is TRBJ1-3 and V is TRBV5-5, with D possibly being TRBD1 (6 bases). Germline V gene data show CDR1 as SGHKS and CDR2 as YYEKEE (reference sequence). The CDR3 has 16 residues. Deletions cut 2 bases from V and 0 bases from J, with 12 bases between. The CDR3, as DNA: TGTGCCAGCAGCTTATCACAGGGCTACTCTGGAAACACCATATATTTT. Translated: CASSLSQGYSGNTIYF.

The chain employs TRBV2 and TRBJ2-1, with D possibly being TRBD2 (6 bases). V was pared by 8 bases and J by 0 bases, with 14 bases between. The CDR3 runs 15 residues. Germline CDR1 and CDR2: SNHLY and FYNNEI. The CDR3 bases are TGTGCCAGCGGTGCTAGCGCGAGCTCCTACAATGAGCAGTTCTTC. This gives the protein CASGASASSYNEQFF.

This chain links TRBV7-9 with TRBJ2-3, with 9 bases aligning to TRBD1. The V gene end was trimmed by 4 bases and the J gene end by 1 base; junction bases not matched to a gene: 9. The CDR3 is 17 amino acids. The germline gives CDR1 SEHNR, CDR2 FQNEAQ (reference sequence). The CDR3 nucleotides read TGTGCCAGCAGCTCGTCACACCGGACAGGGGGCACAGATACGCAGTATTTT. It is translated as CASSSSHRTGGTDTQYF.

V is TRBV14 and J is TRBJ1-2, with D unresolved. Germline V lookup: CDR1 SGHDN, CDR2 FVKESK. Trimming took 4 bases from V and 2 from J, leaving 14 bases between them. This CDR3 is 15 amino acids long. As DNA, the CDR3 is TGTGCCAGCAGCCCCGCGTTAAGTGCGAACTATGGCTACACCTTC. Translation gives CASSPALSANYGYTF.

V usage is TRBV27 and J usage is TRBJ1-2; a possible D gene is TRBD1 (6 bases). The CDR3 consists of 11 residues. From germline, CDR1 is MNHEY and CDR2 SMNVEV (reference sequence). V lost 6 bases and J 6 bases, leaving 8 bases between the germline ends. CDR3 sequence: CASSKGDGYTF. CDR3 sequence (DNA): TGTGCCAGCAGCAAGGGGGATGGCTACACCTTC.

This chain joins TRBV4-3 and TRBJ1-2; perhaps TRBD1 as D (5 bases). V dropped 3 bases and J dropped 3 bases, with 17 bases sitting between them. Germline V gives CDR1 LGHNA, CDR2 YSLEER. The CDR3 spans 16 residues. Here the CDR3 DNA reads TGCGCCAGCAGCCACCTTTACCCGGCCAGGGACTATGGCTACACCTTC. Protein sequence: CASSHLYPARDYGYTF.

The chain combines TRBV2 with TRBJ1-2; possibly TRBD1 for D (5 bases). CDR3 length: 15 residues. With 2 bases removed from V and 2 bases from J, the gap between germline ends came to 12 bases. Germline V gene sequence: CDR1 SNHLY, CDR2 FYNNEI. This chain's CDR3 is CASSETGWDNYGYTF. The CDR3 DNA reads TGTGCCAGCAGTGAAACAGGTTGGGACAACTATGGCTACACCTTC.

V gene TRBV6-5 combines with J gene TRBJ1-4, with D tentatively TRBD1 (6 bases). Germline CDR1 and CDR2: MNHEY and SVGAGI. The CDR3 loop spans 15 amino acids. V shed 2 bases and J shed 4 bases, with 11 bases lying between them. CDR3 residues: CASSYQGGVNEKLFF. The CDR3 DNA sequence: TGTGCCAGCAGTTACCAAGGGGGAGTTAATGAAAAACTGTTTTTT.

CDR3 coding DNA: TGTGCCAGCACGCCTAATGTGCCAGATACGCAGTATTTT. Translation gives CASTPNVPDTQYF. This chain uses TRBV6-6 with TRBJ2-3, with D unresolved. Germline CDR1 and CDR2: MNHNY and SVGAGI (reference sequence). This CDR3 region has 13 residues. V was pared by 7 bases and J by 4 bases, with 12 bases between.

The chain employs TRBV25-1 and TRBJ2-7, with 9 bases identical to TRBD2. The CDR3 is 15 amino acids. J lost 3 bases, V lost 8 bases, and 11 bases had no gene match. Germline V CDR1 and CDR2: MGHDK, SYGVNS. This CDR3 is CASGRSSSGSYEQYF. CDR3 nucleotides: TGTGCCAGCGGACGATCTAGTAGCGGGAGCTACGAGCAGTACTTC.

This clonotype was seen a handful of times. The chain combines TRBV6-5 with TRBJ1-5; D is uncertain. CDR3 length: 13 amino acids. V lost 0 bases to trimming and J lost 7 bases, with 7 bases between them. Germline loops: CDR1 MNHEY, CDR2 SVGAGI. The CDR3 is CASSYSWKQPQHF. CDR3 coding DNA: TGTGCCAGCAGTTACTCGTGGAAACAGCCCCAGCATTTT.

The CDR3 here is CSARERGRLNEKLFF. As DNA, the CDR3 is TGCAGTGCTAGAGAAAGGGGGCGGCTTAATGAAAAACTGTTTTTT. The J gene is TRBJ1-4, the V gene TRBV20-1; 7 nucleotides line up with TRBD1. CDR1 is DFQATT and CDR2 is SNEGSKA in the germline V gene (reference sequence). The J segment lost 4 bases and the V segment lost 0 bases, leaving 5 bases of the junction unmatched. There are 15 residues in the CDR3.

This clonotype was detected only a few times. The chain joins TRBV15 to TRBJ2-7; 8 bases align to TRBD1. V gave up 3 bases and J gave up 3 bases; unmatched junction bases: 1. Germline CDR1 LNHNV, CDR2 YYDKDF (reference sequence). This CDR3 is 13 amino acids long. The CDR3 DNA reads TGTGCCACCAGCAGGGACAGGGACTACGAGCAGTACTTC. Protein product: CATSRDRDYEQYF.

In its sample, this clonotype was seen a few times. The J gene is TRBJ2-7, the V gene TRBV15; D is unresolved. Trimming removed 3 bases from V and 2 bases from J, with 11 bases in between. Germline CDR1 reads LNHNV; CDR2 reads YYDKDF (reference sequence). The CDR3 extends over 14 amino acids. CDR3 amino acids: CATSSGSSTYEQYF. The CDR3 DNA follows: TGTGCCACCAGCAGCGGCAGTTCAACCTACGAGCAGTACTTC.

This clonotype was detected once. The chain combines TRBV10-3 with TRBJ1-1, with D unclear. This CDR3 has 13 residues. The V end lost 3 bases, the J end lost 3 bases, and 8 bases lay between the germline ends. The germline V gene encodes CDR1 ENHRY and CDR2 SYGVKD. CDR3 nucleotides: TGTGCCATCAGTGAATCCCCTTACACTGAAGCTTTCTTT. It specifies CAISESPYTEAFF.

The CDR3 DNA reads as TGTGCCAGCAGCTCTGGGACGCGGGCCTCCACTGAGCAGTTCTTC. Translation gives CASSSGTRASTEQFF. V gene TRBV11-3 combines with J gene TRBJ2-1; possibly TRBD1 or TRBD2 for D (5 bases each). From germline, CDR1 is SGHNT and CDR2 YENEEA. The ends were cut back, 4 bases at V and 9 bases at J, with 19 bases in the middle. The CDR3 spans 15 residues.

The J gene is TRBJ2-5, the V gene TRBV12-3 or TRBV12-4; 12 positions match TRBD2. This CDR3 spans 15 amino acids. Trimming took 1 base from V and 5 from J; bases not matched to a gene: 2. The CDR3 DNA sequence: TGTGCCAGCAGTTTAGGGACTAGCGGGACGGAGACCCAGTACTTC. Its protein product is CASSLGTSGTETQYF.

The CDR3 loop is CASSVVESTEAFF. The DNA of the CDR3 is TGTGCCAGCAGCGTAGTAGAGAGCACTGAAGCTTTCTTT. This chain uses TRBV9 with TRBJ1-1, with D uncertain. Germline-derived CDR1 and CDR2 are SGDLS and YYNGEE. This CDR3 has 13 residues. V shed 0 bases and J shed 4 bases, with 7 bases lying between them.

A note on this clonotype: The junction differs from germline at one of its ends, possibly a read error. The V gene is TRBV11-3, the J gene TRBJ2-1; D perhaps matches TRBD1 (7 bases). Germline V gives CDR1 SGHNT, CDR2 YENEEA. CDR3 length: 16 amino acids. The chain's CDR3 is CTSSLVRDSSYNEQFF. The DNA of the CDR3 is TGTACCAGCAGCTTAGTGCGGGACAGCTCCTACAATGAGCAGTTCTTC.

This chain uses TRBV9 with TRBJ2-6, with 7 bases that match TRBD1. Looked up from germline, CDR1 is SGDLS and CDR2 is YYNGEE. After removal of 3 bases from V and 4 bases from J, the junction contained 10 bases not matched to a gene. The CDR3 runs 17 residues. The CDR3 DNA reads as TGTGCCAGCAGCGACTCGACAGGGAGAGAGGGGGCCAACGTCCTGACTTTC. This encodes CASSDSTGREGANVLTF.

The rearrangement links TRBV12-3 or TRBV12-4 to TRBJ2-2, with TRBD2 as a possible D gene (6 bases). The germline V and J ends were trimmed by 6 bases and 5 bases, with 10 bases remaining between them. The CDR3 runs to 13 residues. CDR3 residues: CASRRGGTGELFF. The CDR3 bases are TGTGCCAGCAGGCGGGGAGGTACCGGGGAGCTGTTTTTT.

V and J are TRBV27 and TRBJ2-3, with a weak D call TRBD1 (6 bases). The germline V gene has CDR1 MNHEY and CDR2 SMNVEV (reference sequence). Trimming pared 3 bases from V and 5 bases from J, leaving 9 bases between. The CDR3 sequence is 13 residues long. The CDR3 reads CASSFLGGDTQYF. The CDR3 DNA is TGTGCCAGCAGTTTCCTAGGGGGAGATACGCAGTATTTT.

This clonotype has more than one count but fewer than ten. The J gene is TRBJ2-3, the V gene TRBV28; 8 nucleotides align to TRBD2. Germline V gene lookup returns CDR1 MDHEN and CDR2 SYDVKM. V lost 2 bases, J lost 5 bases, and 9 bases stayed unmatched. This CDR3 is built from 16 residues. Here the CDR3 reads CASSLAPTSVKDTQYF. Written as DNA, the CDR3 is TGTGCCAGCAGTTTAGCCCCGACTAGCGTTAAAGATACGCAGTATTTT.

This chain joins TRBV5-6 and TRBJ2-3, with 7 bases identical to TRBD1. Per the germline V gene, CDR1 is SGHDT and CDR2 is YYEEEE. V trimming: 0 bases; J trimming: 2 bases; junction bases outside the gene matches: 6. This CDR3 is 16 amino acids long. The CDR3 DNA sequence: TGTGCCAGCAGCTTGGACAGGGGATTTCTCACAGATACGCAGTATTTT. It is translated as CASSLDRGFLTDTQYF.

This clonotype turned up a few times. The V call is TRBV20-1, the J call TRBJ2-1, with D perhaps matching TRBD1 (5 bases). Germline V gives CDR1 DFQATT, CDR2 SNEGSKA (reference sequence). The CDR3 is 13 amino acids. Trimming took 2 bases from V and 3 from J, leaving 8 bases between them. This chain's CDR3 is CSARRQNYNEQFF. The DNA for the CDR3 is TGCAGTGCTAGACGACAGAACTACAATGAGCAGTTCTTC.

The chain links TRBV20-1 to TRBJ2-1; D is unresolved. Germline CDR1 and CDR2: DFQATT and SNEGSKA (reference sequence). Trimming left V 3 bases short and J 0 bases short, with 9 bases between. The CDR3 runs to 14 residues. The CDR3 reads CSASLRSSYNEQFF. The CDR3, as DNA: TGCAGTGCTAGCCTCAGGAGCTCCTACAATGAGCAGTTCTTC.

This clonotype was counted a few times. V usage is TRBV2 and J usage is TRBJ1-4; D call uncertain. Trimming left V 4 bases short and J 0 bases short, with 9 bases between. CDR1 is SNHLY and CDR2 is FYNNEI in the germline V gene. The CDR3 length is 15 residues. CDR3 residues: CASSVGVATNEKLFF. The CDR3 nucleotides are TGTGCCAGCAGTGTTGGGGTAGCAACTAATGAAAAACTGTTTTTT. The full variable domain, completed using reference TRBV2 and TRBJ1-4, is EPEVTQTPSHQVTQMGQEVILRCVPISNHLYFYWYRQILGQKVEFLVSFYNNEISEKSEIFDDQFSVERPDGSNFTLKIRSTKLEDSAMYFCASSVGVATNEKLFFGSGTQLSVL.